The clone carrying this TCR beta chain occurred many times. The data originate from a study of low-dose radiotherapy and immunotherapy resistance in tumors. Across the study: Each two-week cycle included intravenous cyclophosphamide 200 mg/m2, given one day before radiation and immunotherapy. On cycle 1 day 1, patients started four cycles of oral aspirin 300 mg daily.

Unmatched junction bases numbered 8, after V lost 5 bases and J lost 5 bases. Germline-derived CDR1 and CDR2 are LNHDA and SQIVND (reference sequence). There are 15 residues in the CDR3. Alpha and beta chains were covered, as first-strand cDNA relied on TRAV- and TRBV-specific primers. Over 20 PCR cycles, TCRs were amplified from a constant-region primer and V-primer adapter. TCRdb processed the reads anew with MiXCR; each CDR3 protein has one entry. The sample has approximately 46,000 distinct CDR3 sequences, less than 30% seen once. Noted time point: after trial treatment. Documented treatment: LDRT plus nivolumab, ipilimumab, low-dose cyclophosphamide and aspirin (RACIN trial).

The chain links TRBV19 to TRBJ2-4; 8 bases match TRBD2. This TCR was sampled from a male donor with prostate cancer. Source: PBMCs, taken after low-dose radiotherapy plus immunotherapy. The CDR3 nucleotides are TGTGCCAGTAGTGCCTTCGGGGGGGAGGAAAACATTCAGTACTTC. It encodes CASSAFGGEENIQYF. Looking up the rest from reference TRBV19 and TRBJ2-4 gives the full variable domain: DGGITQSPKYLFRKEGQNVTLSCEQNLNHDAMYWYRQDPGQGLRLIYYSQIVNDFQKGDIAEGYSVSREKKESFPLTVTSAQKNPTAFYLCASSAFGGEENIQYFGAGTRLSVL.